Sequencing of this T cell receptor (beta chain) was carried out in a study of cytomegalovirus exposure and HLA in healthy donors. The overall study: It was reported in a later analysis that the roughly 120 validation repertoires used the same platform as the approximately 670 first-cohort repertoires. General observations from the study: The authors enumerated over 150 TCR beta chains as linked to cytomegalovirus.

The protocol was immunoSEQ multiplex PCR, while the TCRdb copy is restricted to in-frame clones and leaves out a portion. The table includes a few hundred thousand clones, approximately 88% detected once. Comment on this clone: As yet, its antigen is unknown.

Sequencing was performed on PBMCs. The origin of this receptor is a woman aged 18-35 years in good health and CMV-seronegative.

This chain's CDR3 is CASSIIGQGPLDEQFF. In DNA, the CDR3 is TGTGCCAGTAGTATCATCGGACAGGGGCCTTTGGATGAGCAGTTCTTC. This chain connects TRBV19 to TRBJ2-1; 9 positions agree with TRBD1. Trimming removed 3 bases from V and 8 bases from J; junction bases left unmatched: 11. Germline CDR1 reads LNHDA; CDR2 reads SQIVND (reference sequence). This CDR3 is built from 16 residues.